Below, 9 T cell receptor beta chains from the same sample are listed, as sequenced in a study of cytomegalovirus exposure and HLA in healthy donors. Profiling relied on immunoSEQ multiplex PCR, and the TCRdb table lists in-frame clones only, not all of them. The sample contains under 250,000 clones, approximately 87% of which appear only once. Source material: PBMCs. These receptors all stem from a man aged 18 to 29 in good health and CMV-seronegative.

The rearrangement uses TRBV7-9 and TRBJ2-3; TRBD2 aligns across 7 bases. The CDR3 extends over 18 amino acids. V lost 1 base and J lost 6; bases outside the gene matches: 16. CDR1 is SEHNR, CDR2 FQNEAQ, per germline (reference sequence). The DNA for the CDR3 is TGTGCCAGCAGCTTAGGTCGGTGGGGAGGGCTAGCCCCCGATACGCAGTATTTT. Protein: CASSLGRWGGLAPDTQYF.

In this sample, this clone turned up many times. CDR3 nucleotides: TGTGCCAGCAGTGTAGGGGCGGGGGCCTACAACACCGGGGAGCTGTTTTTT. Amino acids: CASSVGAGAYNTGELFF. V usage is TRBV6-4 and J usage is TRBJ2-2; D might be TRBD2 (7 bases). CDR1 MRHNA and CDR2 SNTAGT come from the germline V gene. Between the trimmed V and J ends, which lost 4 bases and 2 bases, there was a span of 17 bases. This CDR3 region has 17 residues.

J is TRBJ2-3 and V is TRBV25-1; 14 nucleotides align to TRBD2. The germline V gene has CDR1 MGHDK and CDR2 SYGVNS. The CDR3 totals 16 residues. The V segment lost 6 bases and the J segment 3 bases; nucleotides outside the gene matches: 5. The CDR3 nucleotides read TGTGCCAGCAGCAGGACTAGCGGGGGGTATACAGATACGCAGTATTTT. Its translation is CASSRTSGGYTDTQYF.

This chain links TRBV5-1 with TRBJ2-3; D is possibly TRBD1 (7 bases). Germline CDR1 reads SGHRS; CDR2 reads YFSETQ. The CDR3 consists of 14 residues. The germline V and J ends were trimmed by 6 bases and 4 bases, with 15 bases remaining between them. The CDR3 region has the DNA TGCGCCAGCAAGGGGGCAAGCGGGTCAGATACGCAGTATTTT. Protein: CASKGASGSDTQYF.

The V and J genes are TRBV27 and TRBJ1-1; 8 positions agree with TRBD1. The V segment lost 8 bases and the J segment 3 bases; nucleotides outside the gene matches: 8. The germline V gene has CDR1 MNHEY and CDR2 SMNVEV (reference sequence). This CDR3 contains 14 residues. Written as DNA, the CDR3 is TGTGCCAGCGGGCAGGGGGCCGGGGACACTGAAGCTTTCTTT. Protein product: CASGQGAGDTEAFF.

The chain carries TRBV29-1 and TRBJ1-1; 8 nucleotides line up with TRBD1. The CDR3 covers 15 residues. Germline CDR1 reads SQVTM; CDR2 reads ANQGSEA. Germline trimming cut 0 bases from V and 4 bases from J; bases unmatched to any gene: 7. The CDR3 sequence: CSVEDLQGAITEAFF. CDR3 DNA: TGCAGCGTTGAAGATCTTCAGGGGGCGATCACTGAAGCTTTCTTT.

This chain connects TRBV4-3 to TRBJ1-6; TRBD1 matches 11 bases. The CDR3 runs to 19 residues. Germline CDR1 reads LGHNA; CDR2 reads YSLEER. V was pared by 2 bases and J by 9 bases, with 15 bases of the junction left unmatched. This chain's CDR3 is CASSQPIWTGGAPLSPLHF. CDR3 in DNA: TGCGCCAGCAGCCAACCGATCTGGACAGGGGGCGCGCCTCTTTCACCCCTCCACTTT.

For this clone: The sample holds other DNA sequences that translate to the same CDR3. The rearrangement joins TRBV28 to TRBJ2-7; D is unclear. This CDR3 region has 12 residues. V was trimmed by 1 base and J by 3 bases, leaving 4 bases between them. Germline V lookup: CDR1 MDHEN, CDR2 SYDVKM. The CDR3 is CASSLSLYEQYF. CDR3 nucleotide sequence: TGTGCCAGCAGTTTATCCCTCTACGAGCAGTACTTC.

The rearrangement joins TRBV5-8 to TRBJ1-2; 8 bases are a match to TRBD1. Trimming cost V 3 bases and J 4 bases; bases outside gene matches: 8. There are 15 residues in the CDR3. The germline gives CDR1 SGHTS, CDR2 YDEGEE. As DNA, the CDR3 is TGTGCCAGCAGCTCGTGGACAGGGCCCTCCTATGGCTACACCTTC. This codes for CASSSWTGPSYGYTF. The full variable domain, its missing parts supplied by reference TRBV5-8 and TRBJ1-2, is EAGVTQSPTHLIKTRGQQATLRCSPISGHTSVYWYQQALGLGLQFLLWYDEGEERNRGNFPPRFSGRQFPNYSSELNVNALELEDSALYLCASSSWTGPSYGYTFGSGTRLTVV.